Included here is one T cell receptor beta chain sequence, with context. The sample originates from a study of blood T cell repertoires in COVID-19. The CDR3 is 21 amino acids. The ends lost 9 bases at V and 0 bases at J; junction bases unmatched: 26. Per germline, CDR1 SGDLS and CDR2 YYNGEE. Assay: immunoSEQ multiplex PCR; the TCRdb copy retains only in-frame clones and omits some. The sample lists 150,000 to 200,000 clones, about nine tenths occurring once. This rearrangement joins TRBV9 to TRBJ2-2; 7 bases map to TRBD2. The TCR was taken from a man aged 60 to 69 with active or convalescent COVID-19. Specimen: peripheral blood. CDR3 loop: CATPRGEVYKRADTNTGELFF. As DNA, the CDR3 is TGTGCCACTCCCCGGGGGGAAGTTTACAAGCGGGCAGATACGAACACCGGGGAGCTGTTTTTT.